These 28 T cell receptor beta chains share one sample of origin, sequenced in a study of T-cell memory formation after mild COVID-19. In TCRdb, the 5' RACE reads were re-called with MiXCR into one record per CDR3 protein. The profile shows about 400,000 distinct CDR3 sequences, about 20% of them singletons. Material: PBMCs or a T cell subset sorted from them (not recorded which). All receptors derive from a young man who had mild COVID-19 (a few samples of this study predate the infection). Cell type and time point are not known.

A few counts support this clonotype. The chain links TRBV20-1 to TRBJ1-1; no clear D. V lost 0 bases and J 3 bases, leaving 5 bases between the germline ends. Per germline, CDR1 DFQATT and CDR2 SNEGSKA (reference sequence). This CDR3 is built from 12 residues. CDR3 coding DNA: TGCAGTGCTAGAGATTTGGACACTGAAGCTTTCTTT. It codes for CSARDLDTEAFF.

This clonotype occurred a few times. The chain is built from TRBV29-1 and TRBJ2-5; TRBD2 aligns across 7 bases. The ends lost 7 bases at V and 5 bases at J; junction bases unmatched: 13. CDR3 length: 14 residues. Per germline, CDR1 SQVTM and CDR2 ANQGSEA. The DNA for the CDR3 is TGCAGCGCCCTATCAGGTGGGGGAGGGGAGACCCAGTACTTC. This encodes CSALSGGGGETQYF.

This sequence joins TRBV5-1 and TRBJ2-1, with a weak D call TRBD1 (5 bases). Germline V gives CDR1 SGHRS, CDR2 YFSETQ. The CDR3 totals 14 residues. V was shortened by 0 bases and J by 7 bases, with 11 bases between the two germline ends. CDR3 sequence (DNA): TGCGCCAGCAGCTTGGTCGGCAGGGATAATGAGCAGTTCTTC. Translating it yields CASSLVGRDNEQFF.

V usage is TRBV20-1 and J usage is TRBJ2-1; tentative D call: TRBD2 (6 bases). Germline V gene lookup returns CDR1 DFQATT and CDR2 SNEGSKA (reference sequence). The CDR3 sequence is 12 residues long. Trimming removed 2 bases from V and 10 bases from J, with 12 bases in between. This CDR3 is CSARRGGGEQFF. For the CDR3, the DNA is TGCAGTGCTAGACGTGGGGGAGGCGAGCAGTTCTTC.

This clonotype was detected a few times. As DNA, the CDR3 is TGTGCCAGCAGCTTTGGGACGGTGTGGTACTTC. It yields the protein CASSFGTVWYF. V gene TRBV7-9 combines with J gene TRBJ2-7; D may correspond to TRBD1 or TRBD2 (5 bases each). The germline V and J ends were trimmed by 3 bases and 12 bases, with 12 bases remaining between them. Germline lookup yields CDR1 SEHNR and CDR2 FQNEAQ (reference sequence). CDR3 length: 11 residues.

This clonotype was recorded many times. V is TRBV7-2 and J is TRBJ2-7; 7 bases align to TRBD2. Losses at the gene ends were 5 bases for V and 4 bases for J; bases not matched to a gene: 5. The CDR3 contains 13 residues. Germline loops: CDR1 SGHTA, CDR2 FQGNSA. This CDR3 reads CASSQWEGYEQYV. In DNA, the CDR3 is TGTGCCAGCAGCCAGTGGGAGGGTTACGAGCAGTACGTC.

This chain joins TRBV4-1 and TRBJ1-5, with a possible D match to TRBD1 (5 bases). The CDR3 contains 16 residues. Germline V gene data show CDR1 as MGHRA and CDR2 as YSYEKL. V lost 1 base, J lost 2 bases, and 12 bases lay in between. Here the CDR3 DNA reads TGCGCCAGCAGCCAAGGGGGACTCCTCGGCAATCAGCCCCAGCATTTT. Translated: CASSQGGLLGNQPQHF.

The chain is built from TRBV5-1 and TRBJ2-7, with 11 bases matching TRBD2. The V segment lost 1 base and the J segment 2 bases; nucleotides outside the gene matches: 8. CDR1 is SGHRS, CDR2 YFSETQ, per germline. This CDR3 is 17 amino acids long. The CDR3 loop reads CASSLRLAGGPTYEQYF. In nucleotides, the CDR3 is TGCGCCAGCAGCTTGAGGCTAGCGGGGGGACCGACCTACGAGCAGTACTTC.

This clonotype was detected ten times or more. The chain uses TRBV11-3 and TRBJ2-1; TRBD2 matches 7 bases. This CDR3 has 16 amino acids. The ends lost 1 base at V and 2 bases at J; junction bases unmatched: 5. Germline CDR1 is SGHNT and CDR2 is YENEEA. CDR3 nucleotides: TGTGCCAGCAGCTTAGGAGATAGCGGGCCCTACAATGAGCAGTTCTTC. The encoded protein is CASSLGDSGPYNEQFF.

This chain links TRBV28 with TRBJ1-5; possible D gene TRBD1, 6 bases. Germline V lookup: CDR1 MDHEN, CDR2 SYDVKM. Trimming stripped 5 bases from V and 5 bases from J, with 13 bases between. This CDR3 is built from 14 residues. The CDR3 DNA reads as TGTGCCAGCAGTCCGGACAGACTTGATCAGCCCCAGCATTTT. It yields the protein CASSPDRLDQPQHF.

The chain links TRBV5-1 to TRBJ1-1; the D gene is possibly TRBD1 (5 bases). Germline V gene data show CDR1 as SGHRS and CDR2 as YFSETQ. The CDR3 runs to 14 residues. The V end lost 3 bases, the J end lost 1 base, and 10 bases lay between the germline ends. Here the CDR3 DNA reads TGCGCCAGCAGCTCCTCGGGGGGGAACACTGAAGCTTTCTTT. Its translation: CASSSSGGNTEAFF.

This chain joins TRBV7-9 and TRBJ1-3; D uncertain. Germline V gene lookup returns CDR1 SEHNR and CDR2 FQNEAQ (reference sequence). The CDR3 covers 14 residues. The V and J ends lost 5 bases and 4 bases respectively, with 12 bases between them. This CDR3 reads CASSPKTTGNTIYF. CDR3 sequence (DNA): TGTGCCAGCAGCCCGAAGACAACCGGAAACACCATATATTTT.

In its sample, this clonotype was seen a few times. J is TRBJ2-4 and V is TRBV5-4; no clear D gene. This CDR3 spans 14 amino acids. In germline, CDR1 is SGHNT, CDR2 YYREEE (reference sequence). V lost 0 bases and J lost 2, with 6 bases in between. The CDR3 loop is CASSLGQTKNIQYF. In nucleotides, the CDR3 is TGTGCCAGCAGCTTGGGGCAGACCAAAAACATTCAGTACTTC.

This clonotype appeared a few times. This CDR3 reads CASGRSTGNQETQYF. The CDR3 bases are TGTGCCAGCGGAAGGTCGACAGGGAACCAAGAGACCCAGTACTTC. This chain connects TRBV7-6 to TRBJ2-5, with 7 bases aligning to TRBD1. Germline lookup yields CDR1 SGHVS and CDR2 FNYEAQ. This CDR3 has 15 amino acids. After removal of 8 bases from V and 0 bases from J, the junction contained 9 bases not matched to a gene. The full variable domain, in which reference TRBV7-6 and TRBJ2-5 provide the parts outside the CDR3, is GAGVSQSPRYKVTKRGQDVALRCDPISGHVSLYWYRQALGQGPEFLTYFNYEAQQDKSGLPNDRFSAERPEGSISTLTIQRTEQRDSAMYRCASGRSTGNQETQYFGPGTRLLVL.

This chain's CDR3 is CASSLEMVTQQFF. DNA of the CDR3: TGTGCCAGCAGCTTAGAGATGGTTACTCAACAGTTCTTC. V is TRBV7-9 and J is TRBJ2-1; D gene unclear. This CDR3 is built from 13 residues. Per germline, CDR1 SEHNR and CDR2 FQNEAQ (reference sequence). V was trimmed by 1 base and J by 13 bases, leaving 14 bases between them.

This clonotype was counted only a few times. DNA of the CDR3: TGTGCCAGCAGCCCCCGAGGAGCGGGGCTGGACACCGGGGAGCTGTTTTTT. Translated: CASSPRGAGLDTGELFF. The chain carries TRBV7-3 and TRBJ2-2; 7 bases line up with TRBD2. The CDR3 runs 17 residues. Germline V gives CDR1 SGHTA, CDR2 FQGTGA. V trimming: 5 bases; J trimming: 3 bases; junction bases outside the gene matches: 12.

This clonotype was seen a few times. V gene TRBV20-1 combines with J gene TRBJ2-7, with a possible D match to TRBD2 (6 bases). Trimming shortened V by 3 bases and J by 6 bases, and 18 bases separated the two germline ends. This CDR3 has 14 amino acids. Germline-derived CDR1 and CDR2 are DFQATT and SNEGSKA (reference sequence). CDR3 coding DNA: TGCAGTGCTAGCCCGGGACTGGGAGGAGGCGAGCAGTACTTC. Protein: CSASPGLGGGEQYF.

This clonotype was counted a few times. The DNA of the CDR3 is TGTGCCAGCAGCTCCGGTGGACAGGACAGCAATCAGCCCCAGCATTTT. It yields the protein CASSSGGQDSNQPQHF. The chain carries TRBV7-8 and TRBJ1-5; 7 bases fit TRBD1. The V gene end was trimmed by 4 bases and the J gene end by 1 base; junction bases not matched to a gene: 7. This CDR3 contains 16 residues. Germline V CDR1 and CDR2: SGHVS, FQNEAQ.

Turning to this clonotype: A read error is possible here, since a much larger clone lies one base away. The rearrangement links TRBV7-9 to TRBJ2-3, with D unclear. This CDR3 has 13 amino acids. The germline CDR1 and CDR2 sequences are SEHNR and FQNEAQ (reference sequence). In DNA, the CDR3 is TGTGCCAGCAGCGCCGGCCAGCCTGATACGAAGTATTTT. Its translation is CASSAGQPDTKYF.

This clonotype was picked up a small number of times. V and J are TRBV7-2 and TRBJ1-6; D ambiguous. V was pared by 5 bases and J by 6 bases, with 14 bases between. There are 15 residues in the CDR3. The germline V gene encodes CDR1 SGHTA and CDR2 FQGNSA. CDR3 region: CASSPQSTTNSPLHF. In nucleotides, the CDR3 is TGTGCCAGCAGCCCACAATCGACAACTAATTCACCCCTCCACTTT.

V and J are TRBV7-9 and TRBJ1-2; the D is unclear. The V gene lost 1 base and the J gene lost 7 bases, with 10 bases spanning the gap. The germline V gene encodes CDR1 SEHNR and CDR2 FQNEAQ (reference sequence). This CDR3 has 13 amino acids. This CDR3 reads CASSLVASSGYTF. The DNA of the CDR3 is TGTGCCAGCAGCTTAGTGGCATCCTCTGGCTACACCTTC.

This clonotype is a singleton in its sample. The rearrangement joins TRBV12-5 to TRBJ2-7; D could derive from TRBD1 or TRBD2 (5 bases each). Germline CDR1 and CDR2: LGHNT and FRNRAP. The CDR3 spans 16 residues. Trimming stripped 5 bases from V and 4 bases from J, with 21 bases between. CDR3 protein: CASGPYPPGRRYEQYF. The DNA for the CDR3 is TGTGCTAGTGGTCCCTACCCTCCGGGACGGCGATACGAGCAGTACTTC.

This clonotype was detected only a few times. The chain joins TRBV4-3 to TRBJ2-4; TRBD2 agrees at 11 bases. There are 19 residues in the CDR3. Looked up from germline, CDR1 is LGHNA and CDR2 is YSLEER. Trimming took 0 bases from V and 0 from J; bases not matched to a gene: 7. The CDR3 DNA reads TGCGCCAGCAGCCAAGATTGGGCGGGACTAGCGGTAGCCAAAAACATTCAGTACTTC. Encoded protein: CASSQDWAGLAVAKNIQYF.

This clonotype turned up a few times. The chain uses TRBV20-1 and TRBJ2-3; TRBD2 aligns across 14 bases. Germline trimming cut 6 bases from V and 4 bases from J; bases unmatched to any gene: 3. Germline V gene data show CDR1 as DFQATT and CDR2 as SNEGSKA (reference sequence). The CDR3 extends over 14 amino acids. The CDR3 sequence: CSAQTSGGADTQYF. The CDR3 nucleotides are TGCAGTGCCCAGACTAGCGGGGGGGCAGATACGCAGTATTTT.

This clonotype appeared many times. This chain joins TRBV12-3 or TRBV12-4 and TRBJ1-1; D call uncertain. Trimming stripped 3 bases from V and 1 base from J, with 9 bases between. This CDR3 has 14 residues. The CDR3 reads CASSFMIRNTEAFF. In DNA, the CDR3 is TGTGCCAGCAGTTTTATGATCAGGAACACTGAAGCTTTCTTT.

In this sample, this clonotype turned up many times. This rearrangement joins TRBV12-3 or TRBV12-4 to TRBJ2-2; the D is unclear. The CDR3 contains 12 residues. Trimming shortened V by 5 bases and J by 9 bases, and 10 bases separated the two germline ends. The CDR3 DNA reads as TGTGCCAGCAGTCCCCTTAGAAGGGAGCTGTTTTTT. It is translated as CASSPLRRELFF.

This clonotype has at least ten counts. The genes are TRBV9 and TRBJ1-5; D not certain. The CDR3 is made up of 15 amino acids. CDR1 is SGDLS, CDR2 YYNGEE, per germline. With 2 bases removed from V and 3 bases from J, the gap between germline ends came to 12 bases. CDR3 in DNA: TGTGCCAGCAGCGTGAAGGGCGGTGTCAATCAGCCCCAGCATTTT. Protein: CASSVKGGVNQPQHF. Filled out from reference TRBV9 and TRBJ1-5, the complete variable domain reads DSGVTQTPKHLITATGQRVTLRCSPRSGDLSVYWYQQSLDQGLQFLIQYYNGEERAKGNILERFSAQQFPDLHSELNLSSLELGDSALYFCASSVKGGVNQPQHFGDGTRLSIL.

V gene TRBV19 combines with J gene TRBJ1-2; D perhaps matches TRBD1 (6 bases). The CDR3 runs 11 residues. CDR1 LNHDA and CDR2 SQIVND come from the germline V gene (reference sequence). V lost 7 bases, J lost 8 bases, and 11 bases lay in between. The CDR3 loop is CASIDGGGYTF. CDR3 nucleotides: TGTGCCAGTATTGACGGGGGCGGCTACACCTTC.